This entry is about one T cell receptor beta chain. Its antigen is not known. This CDR3 contains 16 residues. Germline V gives CDR1 SNHLY, CDR2 FYNNEI. The ends lost 6 bases at V and 2 bases at J; junction bases unmatched: 10. This sample was included in a study of T cell responses to AZD1222 COVID-19 vaccine. Study observations and caveats: Possibly, clonal diversity was underestimated; donors were largely white British and included more females.

Data came from immunoSEQ multiplex PCR; TCRdb stores just in-frame clones and leaves some out. Among under 150,000 clones listed, roughly 87% were seen once. This rearrangement joins TRBV2 to TRBJ1-1; 9 bases agree with TRBD1. This sequence originates from an adult in good health. Material: peripheral blood, obtained on day 0 of AZD1222 vaccination. CDR3 residues: CASRPTTGGANTEAFF. CDR3 DNA sequence: TGTGCCAGCAGACCCACTACAGGGGGCGCAAACACTGAAGCTTTCTTT.